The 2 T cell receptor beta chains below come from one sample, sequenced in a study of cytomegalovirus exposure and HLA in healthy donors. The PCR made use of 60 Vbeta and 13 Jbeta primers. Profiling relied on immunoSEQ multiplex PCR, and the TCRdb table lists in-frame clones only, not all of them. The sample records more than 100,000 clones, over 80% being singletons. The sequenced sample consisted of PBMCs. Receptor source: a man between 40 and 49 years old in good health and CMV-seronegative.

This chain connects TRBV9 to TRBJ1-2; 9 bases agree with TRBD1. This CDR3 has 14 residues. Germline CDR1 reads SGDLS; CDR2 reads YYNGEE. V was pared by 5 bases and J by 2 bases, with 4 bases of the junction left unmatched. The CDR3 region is CASSYGQGNYGYTF. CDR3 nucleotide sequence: TGTGCCAGCAGTTACGGACAGGGGAACTATGGCTACACCTTC.

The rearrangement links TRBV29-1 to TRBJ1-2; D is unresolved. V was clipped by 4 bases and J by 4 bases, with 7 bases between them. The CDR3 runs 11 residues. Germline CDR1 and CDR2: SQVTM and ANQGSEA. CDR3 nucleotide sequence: TGCAGCGTTGCCGGGTCCTATGGCTACACCTTC. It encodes CSVAGSYGYTF.